The following is a T cell receptor beta chain sequence with its context. Antigen specificity is unknown. This sample stems from a study of yellow fever vaccine responses in identical twins. Whole-study findings and limits: In identical twins, vaccine T cell responses appeared partly shared and partly individual.

The ends were cut back, 2 bases at V and 0 bases at J, with 23 bases in the middle. This CDR3 has 19 amino acids. Germline loops: CDR1 MNHEY, CDR2 SVGEGT. From the RT-PCR reads, TCRdb called clonotypes with MiXCR, one entry per CDR3 protein. This table holds 15,000 or so distinct CDR3 sequences, about four fifths found once. The origin of this receptor is a woman younger than 35 who received the yellow fever vaccine. Sample: T cells from blood (PBMCs), unsorted or a sorted subset (not recorded which), taken before or after yellow fever vaccination (not recorded which). The rearrangement links TRBV6-2 or TRBV6-3 to TRBJ2-7; tentatively, D is TRBD2 (6 bases). The CDR3 bases are TGTGCCAGCAGTTACCCGGAGAGCACCCCGGGAGCCCGCTCCTACGAGCAGTACTTC. Its protein product is CASSYPESTPGARSYEQYF.